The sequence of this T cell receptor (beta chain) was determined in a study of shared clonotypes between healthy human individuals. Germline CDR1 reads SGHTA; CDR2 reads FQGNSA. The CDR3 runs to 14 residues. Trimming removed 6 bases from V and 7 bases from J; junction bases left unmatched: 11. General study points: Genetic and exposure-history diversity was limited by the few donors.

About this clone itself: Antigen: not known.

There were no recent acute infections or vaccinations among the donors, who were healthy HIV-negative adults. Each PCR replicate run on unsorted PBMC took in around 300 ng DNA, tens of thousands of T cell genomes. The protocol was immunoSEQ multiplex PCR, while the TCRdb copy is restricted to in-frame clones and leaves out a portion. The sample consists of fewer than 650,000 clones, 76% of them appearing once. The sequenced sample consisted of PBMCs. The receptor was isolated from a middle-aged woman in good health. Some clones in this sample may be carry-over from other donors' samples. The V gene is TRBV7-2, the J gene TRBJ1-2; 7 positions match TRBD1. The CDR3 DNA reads TGTGCCAGCAGACCAGGGGGGGCGTTTAGTGGCTACACCTTC. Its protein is CASRPGGAFSGYTF.